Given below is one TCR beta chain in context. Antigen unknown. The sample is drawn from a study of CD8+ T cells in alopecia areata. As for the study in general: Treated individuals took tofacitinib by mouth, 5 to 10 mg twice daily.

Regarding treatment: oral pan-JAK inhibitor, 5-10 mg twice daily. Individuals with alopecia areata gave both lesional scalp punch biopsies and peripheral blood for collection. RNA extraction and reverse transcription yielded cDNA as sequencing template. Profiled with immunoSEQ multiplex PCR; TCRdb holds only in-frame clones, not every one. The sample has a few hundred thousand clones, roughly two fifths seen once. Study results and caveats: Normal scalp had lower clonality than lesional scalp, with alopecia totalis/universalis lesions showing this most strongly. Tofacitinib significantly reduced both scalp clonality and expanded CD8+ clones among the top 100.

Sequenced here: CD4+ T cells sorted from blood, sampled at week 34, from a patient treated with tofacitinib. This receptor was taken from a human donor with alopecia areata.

CDR3 coding DNA: TGCAGCGTTGACTTATCAGGGGCTACCTACGAGCAGTACTTC. It yields the protein CSVDLSGATYEQYF. The chain combines TRBV29-1 with TRBJ2-7; a possible D gene is TRBD1 (6 bases). This CDR3 has 14 amino acids. Trimming removed 3 bases from V and 2 bases from J, with 14 bases in between. Germline values: CDR1 SQVTM, CDR2 ANQGSEA.